This TCR beta chain was observed in a study of blood T cell repertoires in COVID-19 (TCRdb year 2020). Looking at the study overall: Collaborator samples came from the United States, Italy and Spain and covered acute and convalescent phases of COVID-19. The samples were drawn from the first 160 participants of the ongoing ImmuneRACE study and from 1,200 or so subjects provided by 6 global collaborators. Deeply sampled blood TCRbeta repertoires from subjects exposed to, actively infected with, or recovered from COVID-19 were included in the dataset. Nearly every sample came with metadata listing a de-identified subject ID, COVID-19 status, age in years and sex. The material from the prospective study consisted of cDNA or gDNA derived from T cells, B-cell-depleted T cells, or PBMCs. Where available, HLA class I and class II types were obtained from metadata supplied by the sample provider rather than from assay-based typing. The repertoires were released in a freely available public database meant as a resource for research on the immune response to SARS-CoV-2. Summary of the overall study and its limitations: The quantity of clinical and demographic metadata differed by source and by participant and was supplied without curation.

On this clone: What this receptor recognizes is not known. Base quality data are lacking; no much larger clone is found one base away.

Samples from volunteer blood donors who had recovered from COVID-19 were contributed by a second Seattle source. Collaborating institutions collected whole blood in K2EDTA tubes following their own protocols. For TCRbeta analysis, collaborators shipped samples as frozen whole blood, isolated PBMCs, or DNA extracted from either of those sample types. The germline V gene (reference sequence) sets CDR1 to SEHNR and CDR2 to FQNEAQ. Reading from cysteine to phenylalanine, the CDR3 counts 13 amino acids. Just CDR3 DNA is preserved here, 39 bases in frame from base 1. For this chain, trimming is 5 bases at the V end and 8 bases at the J end, and the number of junction bases without a gene match is 6. TCRbeta CDR3 regions were amplified from genomic DNA using the immunoSEQ Assay, a bias-controlled multiplex PCR. From the authors' description of their analysis: The number of nucleated cells in each sample was estimated by amplification of reference gene primers within the assay. Sequence reads were collapsed and filtered to measure the absolute abundance of every unique TCRbeta CDR3 rearrangement. For each sample, productive Simpson clonality was calculated as the square root of Simpson's diversity index across productive rearrangements. Entries here come from immuneACCESS through TCRdb and include only in-frame sequences with V and J called. Some clones fail to appear in such tables; in the studies checked, an unresolved V gene covers under half of the shortfall, and the cause of the remainder is unknown. V, J and clone size are taken as reported in that table, and D and trimming were inferred from the DNA itself. The sample profile shows some 220,000 clones; roughly 87% of them were found once. The ten largest clonotypes hold 9.5% to 15% of the sample.

This sequence was found in a woman under 30 who had recovered from COVID-19. The V gene is TRBV7-9 and the J gene is TRBJ1-2; TRBD1 aligns with 9 central bases. Sequences were obtained from peripheral blood. The CDR3 in this case is CASSAGQGRGYTF. The DNA is TGTGCCAGCAGCGCGGGACAGGGTAGGGGCTACACCTTC.